This is a list of T cell receptor beta chains from one sample in a study of blood T cell repertoires in COVID-19. TCRdb keeps only in-frame clones here, not all; method: immunoSEQ multiplex PCR. Of under 85,000 clones listed, about 86% were seen once; the top ten hold around 39%. Sequenced material: peripheral blood. The source of these receptors is a man older than 75 with active or convalescent COVID-19. Both conserved end residues are trimmed from each CDR3. Fields, in order: J gene, V gene, clone size, D gene, CDR3 protein. The D gene is left open where the match is weak. Clone size is given for some rows only: seen once, a few or many times, or a class if the clone is expanded.

TRBJ2-2	TRBV28	-	-	ASSPTGSRTGELF
TRBJ1-4	TRBV30	-	-	ASKDSSNEKLF
TRBJ1-5	TRBV30	few	TRBD1	AWAQGAGSNQPQH
TRBJ1-1	TRBV6-6	-	-	ASSDSGGGYTEAF
TRBJ2-1	TRBV12-2	-	-	ASRLGPISSYNEQF
TRBJ2-7	TRBV5-4	-	TRBD1	ASSDGTASYEQY
TRBJ2-5	TRBV27	-	-	ASSLSARETQY
TRBJ1-1	TRBV6-6	-	TRBD1	ASSHDRGLTEAF
TRBJ2-1	TRBV10-2	-	TRBD2	ASRSGRATYNEQF
TRBJ1-1	TRBV19	-	-	ASISIGEAF